The TCR beta chain under discussion was sequenced for a study of shared clonotypes between healthy human individuals. Study-wide results and limits: Large depth notwithstanding, sorted-subset sequencing proved incomplete by rarefaction. Represented diversity (both genetic and exposure-history) was limited by the small number of donors.

Looked up from germline, CDR1 is SGDLS and CDR2 is YYNGEE. Trimming removed 0 bases from V and 0 bases from J; junction bases left unmatched: 6. The CDR3 runs 17 residues. Repertoires were generated with immunoSEQ multiplex PCR, while TCRdb's copy carries only in-frame clones and drops some. Here the sample spans around 1.1 million clones, roughly 77% being singletons. Details on this clone: Antigen: not known.

The sequencing input was memory CD4+ T cells from PBMCs. Stated subset: CD45RA-negative fraction. This chain joins TRBV9 and TRBJ2-7, with 10 bases lining up with TRBD2. This TCR derives from a man in his late teens or twenties in good health. Some clones in this sample may be carry-over from other donors' samples. CDR3: CASSVAASGSYSYEQYF. The CDR3 DNA follows: TGTGCCAGCAGCGTAGCGGCTAGCGGGAGTTACTCCTACGAGCAGTACTTC.